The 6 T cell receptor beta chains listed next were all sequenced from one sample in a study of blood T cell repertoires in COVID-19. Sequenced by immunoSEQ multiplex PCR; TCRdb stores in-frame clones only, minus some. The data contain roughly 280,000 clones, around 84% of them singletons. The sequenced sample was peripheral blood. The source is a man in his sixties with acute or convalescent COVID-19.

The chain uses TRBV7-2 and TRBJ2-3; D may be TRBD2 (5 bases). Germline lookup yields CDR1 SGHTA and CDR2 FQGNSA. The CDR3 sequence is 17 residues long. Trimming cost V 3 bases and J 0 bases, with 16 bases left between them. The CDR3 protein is CASSFRGGSSSTDTQYF. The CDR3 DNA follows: TGTGCCAGCAGCTTCCGTGGTGGGAGTTCTAGCACAGATACGCAGTATTTT.

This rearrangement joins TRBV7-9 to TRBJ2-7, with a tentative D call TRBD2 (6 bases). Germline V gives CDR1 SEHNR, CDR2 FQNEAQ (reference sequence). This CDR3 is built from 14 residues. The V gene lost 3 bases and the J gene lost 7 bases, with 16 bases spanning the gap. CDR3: CASSFGTDPGEQYF. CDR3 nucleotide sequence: TGTGCCAGCAGCTTTGGGACTGACCCGGGAGAGCAGTACTTC.

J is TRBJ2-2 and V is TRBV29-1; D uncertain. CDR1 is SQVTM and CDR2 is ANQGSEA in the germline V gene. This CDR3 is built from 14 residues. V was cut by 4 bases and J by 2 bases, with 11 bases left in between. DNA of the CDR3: TGCAGCGTTGTGACTTGGATTAACACCGGGGAGCTGTTTTTT. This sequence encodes CSVVTWINTGELFF.

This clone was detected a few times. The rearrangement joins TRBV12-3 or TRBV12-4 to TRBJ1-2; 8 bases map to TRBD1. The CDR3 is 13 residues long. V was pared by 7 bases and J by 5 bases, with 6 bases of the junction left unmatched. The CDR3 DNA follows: TGTGCCAGCACTCCGGACAGGGTATATGGCTACACCTTC. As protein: CASTPDRVYGYTF.

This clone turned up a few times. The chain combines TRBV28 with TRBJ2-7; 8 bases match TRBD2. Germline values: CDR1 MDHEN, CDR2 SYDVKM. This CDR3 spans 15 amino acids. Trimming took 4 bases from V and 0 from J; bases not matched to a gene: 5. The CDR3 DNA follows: TGTGCCAGCAGTTCCCCCGGGACTAGCTCCTACGAGCAGTACTTC. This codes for CASSSPGTSSYEQYF.

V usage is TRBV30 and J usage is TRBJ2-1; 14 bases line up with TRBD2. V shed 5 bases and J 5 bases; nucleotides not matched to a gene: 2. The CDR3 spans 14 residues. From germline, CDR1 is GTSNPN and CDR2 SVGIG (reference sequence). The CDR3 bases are TGTGCCTGGTGGACTAGCGGGGGGAACAATGAGCAGTTCTTC. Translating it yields CAWWTSGGNNEQFF.